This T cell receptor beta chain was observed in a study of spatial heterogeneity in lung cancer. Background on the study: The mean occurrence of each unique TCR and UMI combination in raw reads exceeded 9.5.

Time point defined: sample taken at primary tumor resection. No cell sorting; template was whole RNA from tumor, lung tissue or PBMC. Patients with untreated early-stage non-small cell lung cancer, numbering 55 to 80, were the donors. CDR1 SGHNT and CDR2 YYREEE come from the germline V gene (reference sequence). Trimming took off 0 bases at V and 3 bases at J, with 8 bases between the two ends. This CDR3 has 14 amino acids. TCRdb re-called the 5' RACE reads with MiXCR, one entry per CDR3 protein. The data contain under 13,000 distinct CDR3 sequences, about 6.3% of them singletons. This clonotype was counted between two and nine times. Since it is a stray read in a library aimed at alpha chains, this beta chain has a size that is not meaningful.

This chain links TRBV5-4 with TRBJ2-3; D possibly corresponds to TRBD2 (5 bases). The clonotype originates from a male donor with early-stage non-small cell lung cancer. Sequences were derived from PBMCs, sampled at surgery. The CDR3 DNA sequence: TGTGCCAGCAGCTTGGGGCTAGCTACAGATACGCAGTATTTT. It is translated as CASSLGLATDTQYF.